This T cell receptor beta chain was captured by sequencing in a study of T cells in Graves' hyperthyroidism and ophthalmopathy. Calling Graves' hyperthyroidism stable meant ophthalmopathy did not progress within 18 months. The CDR3 regions of TCR beta were amplified from RNA transcripts. A set of HTBI primers served as the primers for a first-round RT-PCR of the TCR CDR3. TCRdb reprocessed the multiplex PCR reads via MiXCR and lists one record per CDR3 protein. Of hundreds of thousands of distinct CDR3 sequences listed, about 14% are singletons. This clonotype has at least ten counts. Trimming removed 2 bases from V and 6 bases from J; junction bases left unmatched: 5. Germline assignment: CDR1 MNHNS and CDR2 SASEGT. The CDR3 is 15 residues long.

The chain couples TRBV6-1 to TRBJ2-7; 12 bases agree with TRBD2. The sequence came from a woman younger than 35 with Graves' hyperthyroidism. The specimen sequenced was blood. The CDR3 DNA sequence: TGTGCCAGCAGTGAACTAGCGGGAGGGCTGGGCGAGCAGTACTTC. This translates into CASSELAGGLGEQYF.